These 32 T cell receptor beta chains originate from one sample sequenced in a study of blood T cells in healthy people across ages. With a J-beta primer mix and a sample-barcoded 5' primer, a second PCR ran about 7 to 12 cycles. TCRdb itself ran the 5' RACE reads through MiXCR, one entry per CDR3 protein. The sample yields 1.5 million to 2 million distinct CDR3 sequences, about 28% seen once. Sequenced sample: blood. The receptors shown here come from a woman aged 25 to 39 in good health.

This chain links TRBV20-1 with TRBJ2-3; 11 nucleotides line up with TRBD2. The CDR3 is made up of 18 amino acids. Trimming took 0 bases from V and 5 from J; bases not matched to a gene: 13. Germline assignment: CDR1 DFQATT and CDR2 SNEGSKA (reference sequence). CDR3 sequence: CSARDGNLAGGGGDTQYF. DNA for the CDR3: TGCAGTGCTAGAGATGGAAATCTAGCGGGGGGCGGGGGAGATACGCAGTATTTT.

The chain recombines TRBV29-1 with TRBJ2-2; a possible D gene is TRBD2 (6 bases). Germline assignment: CDR1 SQVTM and CDR2 ANQGSEA. The CDR3 totals 13 residues. The V end was cut by 8 bases, the J end by 0 bases, with 10 bases between. CDR3 in amino acids: CSSAGSNTGELFF. The CDR3 DNA reads as TGCAGCTCGGCGGGGTCGAACACCGGGGAGCTGTTTTTT.

A few counts support this clonotype. This chain's CDR3 is CASSPAAGTSIPTGPTDTQYF. DNA of the CDR3: TGTGCCAGCAGCCCGGCGGCGGGGACTAGCATACCAACCGGCCCCACAGATACGCAGTATTTT. The rearrangement uses TRBV14 and TRBJ2-3; 9 positions agree with TRBD2. In germline, CDR1 is SGHDN, CDR2 FVKESK. The length of the CDR3 is 21 residues. Losses at the gene ends were 4 bases for V and 2 bases for J; bases not matched to a gene: 22.

This clonotype was observed at least ten times. J is TRBJ2-1 and V is TRBV3-1, with D unresolved. CDR1 is LGHDT and CDR2 is YNNKEL in the germline V gene (reference sequence). V shed 3 bases and J shed 5 bases, with 2 bases lying between them. The CDR3 spans 11 residues. CDR3 sequence reads: CASSQDNEQFF. The CDR3 nucleotides read TGTGCCAGCAGCCAGGACAATGAGCAGTTCTTC.

This clonotype was observed at least ten times. The V and J genes are TRBV5-1 and TRBJ2-1; possibly TRBD1 or TRBD2 for D (7 bases each). The germline gives CDR1 SGHRS, CDR2 YFSETQ. Trimming cost V 6 bases and J 6 bases, with 22 bases left between them. CDR3 length: 16 residues. CDR3 sequence: CASTNTGEPSGNEQFF. The CDR3, as DNA: TGCGCCAGCACGAATACAGGGGAACCTAGCGGCAATGAGCAGTTCTTC.

Comments on this clonotype: Relative to the germline gene, one junction end is altered; a read error may explain this. The chain combines TRBV20-1 with TRBJ2-3; D is perhaps TRBD2 (5 bases). The length of the CDR3 is 15 residues. Germline V lookup: CDR1 DFQATT, CDR2 SNEGSKA (reference sequence). CDR3 loop: CGALLSGARTDTQYF. CDR3 DNA: TGCGGTGCTCTATTGAGCGGAGCCCGCACAGATACGCAGTATTTT.

This clonotype was seen many times. The gene calls are TRBV24-1 and TRBJ2-7, with 7 bases matching TRBD1. This CDR3 has 14 amino acids. V was pared by 9 bases and J by 3 bases, with 10 bases of the junction left unmatched. Germline V gene sequence: CDR1 KGHDR, CDR2 SFDVKD. The CDR3 nucleotides read TGTGCCACCTCAGGGACAGAGGAACGCTACGAGCAGTACTTC. Translation: CATSGTEERYEQYF.

The sample holds a few counts of this clonotype. Germline and junction disagree at one end, which may indicate a read error. This rearrangement joins TRBV24-1 to TRBJ2-3; 8 bases line up with TRBD1. The CDR3 is made up of 15 amino acids. The germline V gene has CDR1 KGHDR and CDR2 SFDVKD. The CDR3 protein is CAASIGQGGSDTQYF. As DNA, the CDR3 is TGTGCCGCCAGTATAGGACAGGGCGGTTCAGATACGCAGTATTTT.

This clonotype was recorded a few times. The chain employs TRBV28 and TRBJ2-5, with 9 bases lining up with TRBD1. Trimming cost V 5 bases and J 2 bases; bases outside gene matches: 9. The CDR3 is 16 amino acids. CDR1 MDHEN and CDR2 SYDVKM come from the germline V gene. The CDR3 region is CASSPGTGKGQETQYF. CDR3 sequence (DNA): TGTGCCAGCAGTCCCGGGACAGGGAAGGGACAAGAGACCCAGTACTTC.

V is TRBV28 and J is TRBJ2-2, with D possibly TRBD1 on 6 matching bases. V gave up 4 bases and J gave up 4 bases, with 10 bases separating them. Germline assignment: CDR1 MDHEN and CDR2 SYDVKM. The CDR3 is 14 residues long. This CDR3 reads CASSYRAGTGELFF. The CDR3 nucleotides are TGTGCCAGCAGTTACAGGGCGGGCACCGGGGAGCTGTTTTTT. Full variable domain (rest looked up from reference TRBV28 and TRBJ2-2): DVKVTQSSRYLVKRTGEKVFLECVQDMDHENMFWYRQDPGLGLRLIYFSYDVKMKEKGDIPEGYSVSREKKERFSLILESASTNQTSMYLCASSYRAGTGELFFGEGSRLTVL.

This chain connects TRBV12-3 or TRBV12-4 to TRBJ1-6; the D is unclear. CDR3 size: 13 residues. Trimming stripped 0 bases from V and 10 bases from J, with 7 bases between. CDR3 nucleotides: TGTGCCAGCAGTTTAGCGGATGGATCACCCCTCCACTTT. This codes for CASSLADGSPLHF.

Note on this clonotype: A read error may explain this, as a much larger clone is one base away. The rearrangement links TRBV25-1 to TRBJ2-1, with TRBD2 matching over 9 bases. There are 17 residues in the CDR3. CDR1 and CDR2 (germline): MGHDK, SYGVNS. With 5 bases clipped from V and 5 bases from J, the junction kept 13 bases outside the gene matches. As DNA, the CDR3 is TGTGCCAGCAGTCCAAGGAGGGCTAGCGGGGTTAACAATGAGCAGTTCTTC. It specifies CASSPRRASGVNNEQFF.

This clonotype appeared a few times. V usage is TRBV14 and J usage is TRBJ1-1; D is perhaps TRBD1 (5 bases). Germline V gives CDR1 SGHDN, CDR2 FVKESK. The CDR3 is 15 residues long. V gave up 7 bases and J gave up 4 bases, with 19 bases separating them. This chain's CDR3 is CASTRNQGRSTEAFF. The CDR3 DNA sequence: TGTGCCAGCACCCGGAACCAGGGAAGGAGCACTGAAGCTTTCTTT.

This clonotype appeared many times. V gene TRBV18 combines with J gene TRBJ2-7, with D perhaps TRBD2 (6 bases). Trimming cost V 6 bases and J 5 bases, with 20 bases left between them. The germline CDR1 and CDR2 sequences are KGHSH and LQKENI. The CDR3 consists of 15 residues. CDR3 coding DNA: TGTGCCAGCTCTTTGGGACTGCAGCGAGGAGACGAGCAGTACTTC. It is translated as CASSLGLQRGDEQYF.

Only a few counts were recorded for this clonotype. The rearrangement joins TRBV9 to TRBJ2-7; 7 bases line up with TRBD1. The CDR3 length is 12 residues. Trimming cost V 3 bases and J 7 bases; bases outside gene matches: 4. From germline, CDR1 is SGDLS and CDR2 YYNGEE. The CDR3 nucleotides read TGTGCCAGCAGCGGACAGGGCCCAGAGCAGTACTTC. This translates into CASSGQGPEQYF.

This chain joins TRBV27 and TRBJ2-5; D assignment may be TRBD1 or TRBD2 (6 bases each). TRBJ2-1 explains the end of the DNA better; the J call may be wrong. The CDR3 spans 15 residues. CDR1 and CDR2 (germline): MNHEY, SMNVEV (reference sequence). The CDR3 sequence is CASSSTPGAGMAQFF. Here the CDR3 DNA reads TGTGCCAGCAGTTCGACTCCGGGGGCCGGGATGGCCCAGTTCTTC.

The J gene is TRBJ1-1, the V gene TRBV24-1; D is ambiguous. The CDR3 runs 13 residues. The germline CDR1 and CDR2 sequences are KGHDR and SFDVKD. Trimming cost V 4 bases and J 0 bases, with 5 bases left between them. The CDR3 DNA is TGTGCCACCAGTGAGAGCTTGAACACTGAAGCTTTCTTT. Its translation is CATSESLNTEAFF.

This rearrangement joins TRBV12-3 or TRBV12-4 to TRBJ2-7, with 8 bases lining up with TRBD1. The CDR3 is made up of 16 amino acids. Trimming removed 1 base from V and 2 bases from J; junction bases left unmatched: 7. The DNA for the CDR3 is TGTGCCAGCAGTTTAGGTCGGACAGGGAAGACCTACGAGCAGTACTTC. It codes for CASSLGRTGKTYEQYF.

The rearrangement joins TRBV11-3 to TRBJ2-7; D possibly matches TRBD1 or TRBD2 (6 bases each). V was pared by 5 bases and J by 5 bases, with 19 bases between. Germline loops: CDR1 SGHNT, CDR2 YENEEA. This CDR3 has 15 amino acids. The CDR3 DNA reads as TGTGCCAGCAGCAAGACCGGGGTCGGGGGCCACGAGCAGTACTTC. Protein: CASSKTGVGGHEQYF. The variable domain in full, completed from reference TRBV11-3 and TRBJ2-7, reads EAGVVQSPRYKIIEKKQPVAFWCNPISGHNTLYWYLQNLGQGPELLIRYENEEAVDDSQLPKDRFSAERLKGVDSTLKIQPAELGDSAVYLCASSKTGVGGHEQYFGPGTRLTVT.

In this sample, this clonotype turned up many times. The V gene is TRBV20-1, the J gene TRBJ2-7; D perhaps matches TRBD1 (6 bases). There are 12 residues in the CDR3. Germline assignment: CDR1 DFQATT and CDR2 SNEGSKA (reference sequence). Trimming removed 8 bases from V and 2 bases from J, with 13 bases in between. This chain's CDR3 is CSSSGQTYEQYF. DNA of the CDR3: TGCAGTTCTTCAGGACAGACCTACGAGCAGTACTTC.

In its sample, this clonotype was seen many times. As DNA, the CDR3 is TGTGCCAGCAGCCCACGTCGGGGGGTAGGGCAAAACATTCAGTACTTC. This codes for CASSPRRGVGQNIQYF. The chain has TRBV7-2 and TRBJ2-4; 7 bases fit TRBD2. The CDR3 totals 16 residues. Germline V gene lookup returns CDR1 SGHTA and CDR2 FQGNSA. With V trimmed by 5 bases and J by 5 bases, 12 bases remained unmatched.

This clonotype was seen repeatedly, ten times or more. V is TRBV6-6 and J is TRBJ2-6, with TRBD1 identical over 10 bases. V gave up 7 bases and J gave up 0 bases; unmatched junction bases: 6. The CDR3 has 17 residues. Germline loops: CDR1 MNHNY, CDR2 SVGAGI (reference sequence). The CDR3 nucleotides are TGTGCCAGCACCGGAGGACAGGGGGACTCTGGGGCCAACGTCCTGACTTTC. It encodes CASTGGQGDSGANVLTF.

This clonotype occurred many times. The chain uses TRBV7-9 and TRBJ2-3; D gene unclear. Germline-derived CDR1 and CDR2 are SEHNR and FQNEAQ (reference sequence). Trimming removed 5 bases from V and 0 bases from J, with 9 bases in between. This CDR3 comprises 14 residues. Written as DNA, the CDR3 is TGTGCCAGCAGCATAAGACCCAGCACAGATACGCAGTATTTT. Amino acid sequence: CASSIRPSTDTQYF.

The chain employs TRBV9 and TRBJ1-2; TRBD1 matches 8 bases. Germline-derived CDR1 and CDR2 are SGDLS and YYNGEE. Trimming took 0 bases from V and 7 from J; bases not matched to a gene: 14. The CDR3 spans 17 residues. CDR3: CASSVAVDRGLFSGYTF. The CDR3 DNA sequence: TGTGCCAGCAGCGTAGCAGTAGACAGGGGCCTCTTTAGTGGCTACACCTTC.

This clonotype was observed a single time. The chain is built from TRBV20-1 and TRBJ1-4; 12 bases line up with TRBD1. There are 14 residues in the CDR3. Germline V gene sequence: CDR1 DFQATT, CDR2 SNEGSKA (reference sequence). V gave up 5 bases and J gave up 8 bases; unmatched junction bases: 6. The CDR3 DNA is TGCAGTGCTGGGGCCGGGACAGGGGGCGAAAAACTGTTTTTT. It encodes CSAGAGTGGEKLFF.

The chain employs TRBV2 and TRBJ2-3; weak D call: TRBD2 (5 bases). The V end lost 4 bases, the J end lost 0 bases, and 14 bases lay between the germline ends. The CDR3 covers 16 residues. The germline V gene encodes CDR1 SNHLY and CDR2 FYNNEI. The CDR3 sequence is CASSVEGGLSTDTQYF. Here the CDR3 DNA reads TGTGCCAGCAGTGTTGAAGGCGGGTTGAGCACAGATACGCAGTATTTT.

The chain carries TRBV29-1 and TRBJ2-1; 7 bases align to TRBD1. The germline V gene encodes CDR1 SQVTM and CDR2 ANQGSEA. Trimming cost V 4 bases and J 10 bases; bases outside gene matches: 7. The CDR3 has 12 amino acids. CDR3 in DNA: TGCAGCGTTGGAGACAGGGCTGGGGAGCAGTTCTTC. As protein: CSVGDRAGEQFF.

Remarks on this clonotype: Just one base apart from a much larger clone, this may be a read error. This chain links TRBV5-1 with TRBJ1-5, with 7 nucleotides matching TRBD1. Germline loops: CDR1 SGHRS, CDR2 YFSETQ. The CDR3 contains 14 residues. In DNA form, the CDR3 reads TGCGTCAGCAGCCCCGGGACAGAGAATCAGCCCCAGCATTTT. Its translation: CVSSPGTENQPQHF.

This chain joins TRBV28 and TRBJ2-1; possible D gene TRBD2, 5 bases. The germline V gene encodes CDR1 MDHEN and CDR2 SYDVKM. The CDR3 runs to 14 residues. Trimming cost V 5 bases and J 10 bases, with 18 bases left between them. CDR3 bases: TGTGCCAGCAGTCCCCCCGGGGTCCCATGGGAGCAGTTCTTC. Translated: CASSPPGVPWEQFF.

A few counts support this clonotype. The chain links TRBV25-1 to TRBJ1-1; D may be TRBD1 (5 bases). The CDR3 is 12 residues long. The ends were cut back, 4 bases at V and 9 bases at J, with 12 bases in the middle. Germline V CDR1 and CDR2: MGHDK, SYGVNS. CDR3 protein: CASSGGQGKAFF. CDR3 DNA sequence: TGTGCCAGCAGTGGGGGTCAGGGAAAAGCTTTCTTT.

To note about this clonotype: A junction boundary mismatches the germline segment, possibly from a read error. The J gene is TRBJ1-6, the V gene TRBV7-2; possible D gene TRBD1, 6 bases. The CDR3 extends over 15 amino acids. In germline, CDR1 is SGHTA, CDR2 FQGNSA. CDR3 in DNA: TGTGCCAGCAGCCACACCGGGGGGCCTAATTCGCCCCTCCACTTT. Protein product: CASSHTGGPNSPLHF. Full variable domain (outside the CDR3, taken from reference TRBV7-2 and TRBJ1-6): GAGVSQSPSNKVTEKGKDVELRCDPISGHTALYWYRQSLGQGLEFLIYFQGNSAPDKSGLPSDRFSAERTGGSVSTLTIQRTQQEDSAVYLCASSHTGGPNSPLHFGNGTRLTVT.

This clonotype came up many times. The chain is built from TRBV20-1 and TRBJ2-4, with TRBD1 identical over 10 bases. The germline CDR1 and CDR2 sequences are DFQATT and SNEGSKA (reference sequence). Unmatched junction bases numbered 0, after V lost 7 bases and J lost 6 bases. This CDR3 region has 11 residues. Written as DNA, the CDR3 is TGCAGTGGGACAGGGGGAAACATTCAGTACTTC. Translation gives CSGTGGNIQYF.